This note documents a single TCR beta chain sequence. This specimen comes from a study of blood T cell repertoires in COVID-19. Overall study context: The cDNA or gDNA used as material had been derived from T cells, B-cell-depleted T cells, or PBMCs.

V was trimmed by 8 bases and J by 0 bases, leaving 14 bases between them. The length of the CDR3 is 14 residues. Germline CDR1 reads GTSNPN; CDR2 reads SVGIG (reference sequence). Some clones are missing from TCRdb's copy, which holds only in-frame ones; the method was immunoSEQ multiplex PCR. The data hold over 85,000 clones, with over 70% observed a single time. The chain couples TRBV30 to TRBJ1-3; D not resolved. The source is a man aged 65 to 79 with acute or convalescent COVID-19. Input material: peripheral blood. CDR3 amino acids: CARQDLLSGNTIYF. The CDR3 region has the DNA TGTGCCCGACAAGATCTTCTCTCTGGAAACACCATATATTTT.